Following are 3 T cell receptor beta chains from one sample sequenced in a study of OX40 agonist ivuxolimab in advanced cancers. Only in-frame clones appear in the TCRdb table, and some are missing; sequencing was by immunoSEQ multiplex PCR. This table holds about 94,000 clones, more than 75% found once. Sequenced material: CD4+ or CD8+ T cells sorted from blood, taken in a trial of the OX40 agonist ivuxolimab. The receptor set was obtained from an adult with an advanced solid tumor such as melanoma, head and neck, liver or kidney cancer.

This chain joins TRBV10-3 and TRBJ2-1; 10 nucleotides agree with TRBD2. Germline V gene data show CDR1 as ENHRY and CDR2 as SYGVKD. The CDR3 loop spans 17 amino acids. Trimming cost V 0 bases and J 5 bases; bases outside gene matches: 7. CDR3 sequence (DNA): TGTGCCATCAGTGAGTCGCAGCGGGGGGGCCAGAACAATGAGCAGTTCTTC. The encoded protein is CAISESQRGGQNNEQFF.

A single count supports this clone. The rearrangement uses TRBV9 and TRBJ1-3; D is unclear. Germline-derived CDR1 and CDR2 are SGDLS and YYNGEE. The CDR3 has 15 amino acids. V lost 1 base to trimming and J lost 8 bases, with 16 bases between them. CDR3 nucleotides: TGTGCCAGCAGCGTAAATCCGGGAGGGTCTGACACCATATATTTT. It specifies CASSVNPGGSDTIYF. The whole variable domain, remainder taken from reference TRBV9 and TRBJ1-3, is DSGVTQTPKHLITATGQRVTLRCSPRSGDLSVYWYQQSLDQGLQFLIQYYNGEERAKGNILERFSAQQFPDLHSELNLSSLELGDSALYFCASSVNPGGSDTIYFGEGSWLTVV.

The chain is built from TRBV19 and TRBJ1-5, with D perhaps TRBD1 (6 bases). The CDR3 extends over 15 amino acids. V dropped 6 bases and J dropped 0 bases, with 12 bases sitting between them. From germline, CDR1 is LNHDA and CDR2 SQIVND (reference sequence). Written as DNA, the CDR3 is TGTGCCAGTAGCCCGGAACAGGGTAGCAATCAGCCCCAGCATTTT. Translated: CASSPEQGSNQPQHF.